This is a list of T cell receptor beta chains from one sample in a study of OX40 agonist ivuxolimab in advanced cancers. Assay: immunoSEQ multiplex PCR; the TCRdb copy retains only in-frame clones and omits some. The sample contains some 62,000 clones, 84% of which appear only once. This specimen was CD4+ or CD8+ T cells sorted from blood, taken in a trial of the OX40 agonist ivuxolimab. These TCRs come from an adult with an advanced solid tumor such as melanoma, head and neck, liver or kidney cancer. CDR3s include the opening cysteine and the closing phenylalanine or tryptophan. Each record gives: J gene, D gene, V gene, clone size, CDR3 protein, CDR3 DNA. D genes are given only for firm matches. Rows may omit the clone size; those that give it use once, few, many or a size class.

J: TRBJ2-1; D: -; V: TRBV7-3; size: -; CDR3: CASSLRWNSNEQFF; DNA: TGTGCCAGCAGCTTAAGGTGGAATAGCAATGAGCAGTTCTTC
J: TRBJ1-2; D: -; V: TRBV5-1; size: -; CDR3: CASSLAQRDDGYTF; DNA: TGCGCCAGCAGCTTGGCACAGAGGGACGATGGCTACACCTTC
J: TRBJ1-1; D: -; V: TRBV11-1; size: few; CDR3: CASSFRRLDTEAFF; DNA: TGTGCCAGCAGCTTCAGACGTTTGGACACTGAAGCTTTCTTT
J: TRBJ2-1; D: -; V: TRBV19; size: -; CDR3: CASSIRTPRQVHNEQFF; DNA: TGTGCCAGTAGTATACGGACCCCCCGACAGGTTCACAATGAGCAGTTCTTC
J: TRBJ1-1; D: -; V: TRBV7-2; size: -; CDR3: CASSTLLNTEAFF; DNA: TGTGCCAGCAGCACCCTCCTGAACACTGAAGCTTTCTTT
J: TRBJ2-5; D: TRBD2; V: TRBV5-5; size: -; CDR3: CASSGGLAGGPETQYF; DNA: TGTGCCAGCAGCGGGGGACTAGCGGGAGGGCCGGAGACCCAGTACTTC
J: TRBJ2-3; D: -; V: TRBV7-3; size: -; CDR3: CASSLFGWSDTQYF; DNA: TGTGCCAGCAGCTTATTCGGCTGGTCAGATACGCAGTATTTT
J: TRBJ2-7; D: -; V: TRBV5-1; size: -; CDR3: CASSLGTAGVHEQYF; DNA: TGCGCCAGCAGCTTGGGCACAGCTGGGGTCCACGAGCAGTACTTC
J: TRBJ1-2; D: TRBD1; V: TRBV28; size: -; CDR3: CASRQTGTYGYTF; DNA: TGTGCCAGCAGACAGACAGGGACCTATGGCTACACCTTC
J: TRBJ1-2; D: -; V: TRBV4-1; size: -; CDR3: CASSQIWTEPNYGYTF; DNA: TGCGCCAGCAGCCAGATATGGACAGAGCCTAACTATGGCTACACCTTC
J: TRBJ1-3; D: -; V: TRBV29-1; size: -; CDR3: CSVEDGVEDSGNTIYF; DNA: TGCAGCGTTGAAGACGGAGTGGAGGACTCTGGAAACACCATATATTTT
J: TRBJ2-7; D: TRBD2; V: TRBV4-2; size: -; CDR3: CASSQGPAGTYYEQYF; DNA: TGTGCCAGCAGCCAAGGCCCAGCGGGAACCTACTACGAGCAGTACTTC
J: TRBJ2-3; D: -; V: TRBV7-3; size: -; CDR3: CASSLLGHSTDTQYF; DNA: TGTGCCAGCAGCCTGCTGGGACATTCCACAGATACGCAGTATTTT